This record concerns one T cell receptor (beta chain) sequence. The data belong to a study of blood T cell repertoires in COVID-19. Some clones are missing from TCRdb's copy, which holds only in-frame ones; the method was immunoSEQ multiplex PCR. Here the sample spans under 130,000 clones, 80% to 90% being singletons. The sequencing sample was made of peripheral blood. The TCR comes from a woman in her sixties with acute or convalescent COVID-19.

CDR3 protein: CASSHPRADTQYF. The CDR3 DNA sequence: TGCGCCAGCAGCCACCCCAGGGCAGATACGCAGTATTTT. V gene TRBV4-1 combines with J gene TRBJ2-3; a weak D match, TRBD1 (5 bases). The germline CDR1 and CDR2 sequences are MGHRA and YSYEKL. The V and J ends lost 3 bases and 4 bases respectively, with 8 bases between them. This CDR3 contains 13 residues.